This T cell receptor (beta chain) appears in the sequencing data of a study of shared clonotypes between healthy human individuals. Study as a whole: The donor group consisted of a couple of women and a few men, aged 18 to 49.

Cells designated naive CD8 were CD45RO-negative and were positively selected for CCR7, with terminally differentiated effector memory CD45RA+ cells excluded. Each cell subset's genomic DNA was divided evenly among several immunoSEQ plates. Sequenced by immunoSEQ multiplex PCR; TCRdb stores in-frame clones only, minus some. Among roughly 2 million clones listed, just under 95% were seen once. With 7 bases clipped from V and 3 bases from J, the junction kept 11 bases outside the gene matches. Germline-derived CDR1 and CDR2 are SGHRS and YFSETQ. The CDR3 spans 15 residues. What was sequenced was naive CD8+ T cells sorted from blood. The chain recombines TRBV5-1 with TRBJ2-3; 7 bases agree with TRBD2. The clonotype originates from a man aged 18 to 30 in good health. CDR3 region: CASRSALATTDTQYF. As DNA, the CDR3 is TGCGCCAGCCGTTCCGCACTAGCGACGACAGATACGCAGTATTTT.